A selection of T cell receptor beta chains follows, all from one sample in a study of blood T cell repertoires in COVID-19. Data came from immunoSEQ multiplex PCR; TCRdb stores just in-frame clones and leaves some out. The repertoire includes approximately 26,000 clones, roughly 82% of them detected once, and about 1.7% sits in the top ten. The sample taken for sequencing was peripheral blood. These receptors originate from a man of 80 years or more with active or convalescent COVID-19. Both conserved end residues are part of each CDR3.

v_gene | CDR3aa
TRBV18 | CASSLRDSYGYTF
TRBV2 | CASSEWGGRQPQHF
TRBV6-1 | CASSEVGDSYEQYF
TRBV28 | CASSLLGQGDEKLFF
TRBV28 | CASCPGGLADNTGELFF
TRBV4-1 | CASSRQGRGNQPQHF
TRBV28 | CASTLYDEQFF
TRBV5-1 | CASSLSPAGGRNNEQFF
TRBV20-1 | CSASRAYQETQYF
TRBV7-9 | CASSYWGGQGSNQPQHF
TRBV7-9 | CASSLLGDQPQHF
TRBV6-5 | CASSLPPSEAFF
TRBV7-3 | CASRGLAGSGANVLTF
TRBV2 | CASSALGGGTEAFF
TRBV5-4 | CAGGLDLNTEAFF
TRBV5-1 | CASSLGDLSYEQYF
TRBV12-3/TRBV12-4 | CASSLELAGAQFF
TRBV10-3 | CAISDWRDRGQFEQYF
TRBV5-1 | CASSLGGSFREKLFF
TRBV3-1/TRBV3-2 | CASSHRGGEQYF
TRBV4-2 | CASNQPTGDDYGYTF
TRBV2 | CASSETGRLAEAFF
TRBV28 | CASRGPYRDRGYEQYF
TRBV7-8 | CASSLAGAAFTDTQYF
TRBV5-5 | CASSLGTPYGYTF
TRBV5-1 | CASSSGLVSYNEQFF
TRBV5-4 | CASSSLQETQYF
TRBV11-2 | CASSPTDRGSAGYTF
TRBV11-2 | CASSLDAGARGYTF
TRBV19 | CASSRINSPLHF
TRBV7-9 | CASRTSGAANTGELFF
TRBV19 | CASKGLTGDVDEQFF
TRBV9 | CASAQSQQETQYF
TRBV5-1 | CASSLAPAGAVSYNEQFF
TRBV3-1/TRBV3-2 | CASSPSSGSLYNEQFF
TRBV7-9 | CASSLETGGDEKLFF
TRBV7-9 | CASSLGATGRRETQYF
TRBV5-4 | CASSLAGVVDIQYF
TRBV9 | CASSPNPDINQPQHF
TRBV2 | CASSVGTGGYGYTF
TRBV11-3 | CASSLVSSGTTGELFF
TRBV7-2 | CASAERRGLEQYF
TRBV5-1 | CASRLAYNEQFF
TRBV9 | CASSVGDRGVSPLHF
TRBV5-4 | CASSVEAGYTF
TRBV12-2 | CASPTGRTFYGYTF
TRBV28 | CASSLPSGQFSTDTQYF